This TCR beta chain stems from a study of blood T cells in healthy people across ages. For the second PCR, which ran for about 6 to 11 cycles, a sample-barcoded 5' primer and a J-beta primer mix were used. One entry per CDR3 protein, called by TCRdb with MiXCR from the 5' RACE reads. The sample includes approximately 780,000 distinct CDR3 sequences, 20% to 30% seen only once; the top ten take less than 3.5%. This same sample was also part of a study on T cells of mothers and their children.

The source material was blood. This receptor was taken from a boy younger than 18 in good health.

CDR3 sequence (DNA): TGTGCCAGCAACCTCTACCAAGAGACCCAGTACTTC. It codes for CASNLYQETQYF. This chain links TRBV28 with TRBJ2-5; D remains unclear. Per germline, CDR1 MDHEN and CDR2 SYDVKM. V was trimmed by 7 bases and J by 0 bases, leaving 6 bases between them. The CDR3 contains 12 residues.